Below are 18 T cell receptor beta chains sequenced from a single sample in a study of control samples from healthy donors and cancer patients. The table came from immunoSEQ multiplex PCR; TCRdb's copy has only in-frame clones and leaves some out. Found here are tens of thousands of clones, approximately 94% of them singletons; the top ten hold 4.5% to 6%. The sequencing sample was made of blood. The receptors originated from a young woman in good health.

The chain is built from TRBV5-1 and TRBJ1-3; the D gene is possibly TRBD1 (6 bases). CDR1 and CDR2 from the germline V gene are SGHRS and YFSETQ. CDR3 length: 15 residues. Trimming shortened V by 0 bases and J by 2 bases, and 9 bases separated the two germline ends. CDR3 protein: CASSLEGGTGNTIYF. The CDR3 DNA follows: TGCGCCAGCAGCTTGGAAGGGGGGACTGGAAACACCATATATTTT. Full variable domain (outside the CDR3, taken from reference TRBV5-1 and TRBJ1-3): KAGVTQTPRYLIKTRGQQVTLSCSPISGHRSVSWYQQTPGQGLQFLFEYFSETQRNKGNFPGRFSGRQFSNSRSEMNVSTLELGDSALYLCASSLEGGTGNTIYFGEGSWLTVV.

The rearrangement links TRBV28 to TRBJ1-4, with TRBD1 matching 7 bases. V lost 5 bases, J lost 10 bases, and 10 bases stayed unmatched. Germline CDR1 is MDHEN and CDR2 is SYDVKM. The CDR3 spans 14 residues. CDR3 bases: TGTGCCAGCAGTGATGGGACAGAAGCAAGAAAACTGTTTTTT. It codes for CASSDGTEARKLFF.

The chain couples TRBV7-3 to TRBJ2-5, with 9 nucleotides matching TRBD2. Per germline, CDR1 SGHTA and CDR2 FQGTGA. J was trimmed by 5 bases and V by 3 bases; bases with no gene match: 7. The CDR3 has 15 amino acids. This CDR3 is CASSFGGRAGETQYF. CDR3 nucleotide sequence: TGTGCCAGCAGCTTCGGCGGGAGGGCGGGGGAGACCCAGTACTTC.

This chain links TRBV27 with TRBJ1-2; 8 positions agree with TRBD1. Unmatched junction bases numbered 7, after V lost 6 bases and J lost 7 bases. This CDR3 is 13 amino acids long. In germline, CDR1 is MNHEY, CDR2 SMNVEV (reference sequence). The DNA of the CDR3 is TGTGCCAGCAGCTCGGACAGGGTTGCTGGCTACACCTTC. It translates to CASSSDRVAGYTF.

CDR3 DNA sequence: TGTGCCAGCAGCCCGAGCCCGACAGGGCTGAACACTGAAGCTTTCTTT. It yields the protein CASSPSPTGLNTEAFF. The chain couples TRBV11-2 to TRBJ1-1, with TRBD1 matching over 7 bases. From germline, CDR1 is SGHAT and CDR2 FQNNGV. This CDR3 has 16 residues. Losses at the gene ends were 5 bases for V and 0 bases for J; bases not matched to a gene: 9.

This clone was seen once. J is TRBJ1-1 and V is TRBV9; 9 bases agree with TRBD1. The CDR3 extends over 15 amino acids. The V gene's germline CDR1 is SGDLS and CDR2 YYNGEE. V gave up 4 bases and J gave up 4 bases; unmatched junction bases: 8. In DNA form, the CDR3 reads TGTGCCAGCAGCTCACAGGGGGCGCGGGGCACTGAAGCTTTCTTT. It encodes CASSSQGARGTEAFF. The full variable domain, in which reference TRBV9 and TRBJ1-1 provide the parts outside the CDR3, is DSGVTQTPKHLITATGQRVTLRCSPRSGDLSVYWYQQSLDQGLQFLIQYYNGEERAKGNILERFSAQQFPDLHSELNLSSLELGDSALYFCASSSQGARGTEAFFGQGTRLTVV.

The V call is TRBV6-1, the J call TRBJ2-7; the D gene is possibly TRBD2 (6 bases). CDR3 size: 12 residues. In germline, CDR1 is MNHNS, CDR2 SASEGT. V lost 1 base and J lost 6, with 7 bases in between. CDR3 sequence: CASSEDSGEQYF. CDR3 coding DNA: TGTGCCAGCAGTGAAGATAGCGGCGAGCAGTACTTC.

The CDR3 DNA is TGCGCCAGCAGCTTTCAAGGGACAGGGAGCCCCAATGAGCAGTTCTTC. Protein product: CASSFQGTGSPNEQFF. The chain couples TRBV10-2 to TRBJ2-1; TRBD1 agrees at 9 bases. V was clipped by 6 bases and J by 6 bases; unmatched bases: 12. CDR3 length: 16 residues. Germline lookup yields CDR1 WSHSY and CDR2 SAAADI.

This chain uses TRBV29-1 with TRBJ2-1, with D perhaps TRBD2 (5 bases). Germline CDR1 and CDR2: SQVTM and ANQGSEA. There are 14 residues in the CDR3. The germline V and J ends were trimmed by 1 base and 7 bases, with 14 bases remaining between them. The CDR3 DNA reads as TGCAGCGTTGAAGGTCTAGCTGTAGCGAATGAGCAGTTCTTC. As protein: CSVEGLAVANEQFF.

This chain connects TRBV6-5 to TRBJ1-5; D remains unclear. CDR1 is MNHEY and CDR2 is SVGAGI in the germline V gene. CDR3 length equals 13 residues. The ends were cut back, 7 bases at V and 3 bases at J, with 10 bases in the middle. This chain's CDR3 is CASKENYNQPQHF. CDR3 DNA: TGTGCCAGCAAAGAAAACTACAATCAGCCCCAGCATTTT.

CDR3 loop: CASSSSVNTEAFF. In DNA form, the CDR3 reads TGTGCCAGCAGTTCAAGCGTGAACACTGAAGCTTTCTTT. V usage is TRBV6-6 and J usage is TRBJ1-1; no firm D call. V shed 4 bases and J shed 0 bases, with 6 bases lying between them. The germline CDR1 and CDR2 sequences are MNHNY and SVGAGI (reference sequence). CDR3 size: 13 residues.

V and J are TRBV28 and TRBJ2-3; possibly TRBD1 for D (5 bases). The CDR3 covers 14 residues. Trimming cost V 3 bases and J 3 bases, with 10 bases left between them. Germline-derived CDR1 and CDR2 are MDHEN and SYDVKM. DNA for the CDR3: TGTGCCAGCAGTTTCAGGGCCGGGACAGATACGCAGTATTTT. Its protein product is CASSFRAGTDTQYF.

CDR3 DNA sequence: TGTGCCAGCAGCTTAATGGGGGTTGAAAGTGAGCAGTTCTTC. Protein sequence: CASSLMGVESEQFF. The rearrangement links TRBV7-3 to TRBJ2-1, with D perhaps being TRBD1 or TRBD2 (5 bases each). V shed 1 base and J shed 9 bases, with 13 bases lying between them. From germline, CDR1 is SGHTA and CDR2 FQGTGA. There are 14 residues in the CDR3.

The V call is TRBV7-9, the J call TRBJ2-7, with TRBD1 identical over 10 bases. CDR1 and CDR2 (germline): SEHNR, FQNEAQ (reference sequence). The CDR3 length is 13 residues. Germline trimming cut 5 bases from V and 9 bases from J; bases unmatched to any gene: 7. In DNA form, the CDR3 reads TGTGCCAGCAGCACGACAGGGGGCTCAGGGCAGTACTTC. This sequence encodes CASSTTGGSGQYF.

A few counts support this clone. The chain recombines TRBV10-2 with TRBJ1-6, with a tentative D call TRBD1 (5 bases). The germline V gene has CDR1 WSHSY and CDR2 SAAADI. The CDR3 covers 15 residues. Trimming stripped 2 bases from V and 9 bases from J, with 14 bases between. The CDR3 loop is CASSEAGPTGSPLHF. As DNA, the CDR3 is TGCGCCAGCAGTGAGGCAGGGCCGACGGGTTCACCCCTCCACTTT.

The gene calls are TRBV24-1 and TRBJ2-5; 11 bases agree with TRBD2. Trimming removed 2 bases from V and 4 bases from J; junction bases left unmatched: 5. The germline CDR1 and CDR2 sequences are KGHDR and SFDVKD. The CDR3 loop spans 16 amino acids. The CDR3 sequence: CATSDWASGRTETQYF. As DNA, the CDR3 is TGTGCCACCAGTGATTGGGCTAGCGGGAGGACAGAGACCCAGTACTTC.

The chain has TRBV2 and TRBJ1-1; no clear D gene. Looked up from germline, CDR1 is SNHLY and CDR2 is FYNNEI. CDR3 length: 12 amino acids. Trimming left V 5 bases short and J 6 bases short, with 10 bases between. CDR3 in DNA: TGTGCCAGCAGTACCTTACCCTCTGAAGCTTTCTTT. Protein: CASSTLPSEAFF. Drawing the rest from reference TRBV2 and TRBJ1-1, the complete variable domain is EPEVTQTPSHQVTQMGQEVILRCVPISNHLYFYWYRQILGQKVEFLVSFYNNEISEKSEIFDDQFSVERPDGSNFTLKIRSTKLEDSAMYFCASSTLPSEAFFGQGTRLTVV.

This chain uses TRBV29-1 with TRBJ1-1; no definite D call. Germline lookup yields CDR1 SQVTM and CDR2 ANQGSEA. The ends were cut back, 7 bases at V and 7 bases at J, with 10 bases in the middle. This CDR3 comprises 10 residues. CDR3 sequence reads: CSAQVSEAFF. The CDR3, as DNA: TGCAGCGCCCAGGTTAGTGAAGCTTTCTTT.